These 20 T cell receptor beta chains were sequenced from one sample in a study of radiation and T cells in renal cell carcinoma. Regarding time point: baseline pretreatment blood. Treatment noted: 15 Gy SBRT to primary tumor, nephrectomy 4 weeks later. TCRdb keeps only in-frame clones here, not all; method: immunoSEQ multiplex PCR. The sample has under 55,000 clones; around 83% are singletons. Sequenced here: blood, sampled from a patient whose treatment included radiotherapy and nephrectomy. The source is a woman between 65 and 79 years old with renal cell carcinoma.

This clone was detected once. This sequence joins TRBV4-2 and TRBJ1-4, with a tentative D call TRBD1 (6 bases). With 6 bases removed from V and 3 bases from J, the gap between germline ends came to 11 bases. Germline lookup yields CDR1 LGHNA and CDR2 YNFKEQ. The CDR3 totals 14 residues. The chain's CDR3 is CASRTTGSNEKLFF. In nucleotides, the CDR3 is TGTGCCAGCAGGACTACAGGGTCTAATGAAAAACTGTTTTTT.

V is TRBV7-9 and J is TRBJ1-5; no reliable D call. CDR1 SEHNR and CDR2 FQNEAQ come from the germline V gene (reference sequence). The CDR3 is made up of 14 amino acids. V shed 5 bases and J shed 0 bases, with 8 bases lying between them. Here the CDR3 reads CASSADFSNQPQHF. The CDR3 DNA follows: TGTGCCAGCAGCGCGGACTTTAGCAATCAGCCCCAGCATTTT.

The CDR3 spells CASSPAGEGMNTEAFF. Here the CDR3 DNA reads TGTGCCAGCAGCCCGGCGGGGGAAGGCATGAACACTGAAGCTTTCTTT. V gene TRBV11-2 combines with J gene TRBJ1-1; tentatively, D is TRBD1 (5 bases). The CDR3 has 16 amino acids. CDR1 SGHAT and CDR2 FQNNGV come from the germline V gene. V lost 5 bases, J lost 0 bases, and 16 bases lay in between.

The chain recombines TRBV28 with TRBJ1-1; possible D gene TRBD1, 6 bases. The germline gives CDR1 MDHEN, CDR2 SYDVKM. Trimming took off 6 bases at V and 3 bases at J, with 14 bases between the two ends. This CDR3 comprises 14 residues. CDR3 nucleotide sequence: TGTGCCAGCAGCCGGGGGGGCGCGTACACTGAAGCTTTCTTT. Amino acids: CASSRGGAYTEAFF.

A single count supports this clone. The chain's CDR3 is CASSPAHRGANTGELFF. CDR3 DNA sequence: TGTGCCAGCAGTCCCGCCCACAGGGGGGCGAACACCGGGGAGCTGTTTTTT. J is TRBJ2-2 and V is TRBV9, with 8 bases that match TRBD1. The CDR3 sequence is 17 residues long. Germline CDR1 is SGDLS and CDR2 is YYNGEE. With 5 bases clipped from V and 0 bases from J, the junction kept 9 bases outside the gene matches.

The V call is TRBV11-1, the J call TRBJ2-1; 10 bases line up with TRBD1. This CDR3 is 14 amino acids long. Germline CDR1 and CDR2: SGHAT and FQDESV (reference sequence). The V gene end was trimmed by 7 bases and the J gene end by 8 bases; junction bases not matched to a gene: 8. The CDR3 sequence: CASIRDRGNDEQFF. In DNA, the CDR3 is TGTGCCAGCATCCGGGACAGGGGTAACGATGAGCAGTTCTTC.

The rearrangement links TRBV6-6 to TRBJ1-2, with TRBD1 as a possible D gene (5 bases). The length of the CDR3 is 14 residues. Germline V gene sequence: CDR1 MNHNY, CDR2 SVGAGI (reference sequence). Trimming stripped 6 bases from V and 5 bases from J, with 16 bases between. CDR3 bases: TGTGCCAGCAGCCCCCGGGGGTCAGGGTATGGCTACACCTTC. Its protein is CASSPRGSGYGYTF.

This chain uses TRBV10-3 with TRBJ2-7; no clear D. Trimming left V 7 bases short and J 1 base short, with 8 bases between. The CDR3 totals 12 residues. CDR1 ENHRY and CDR2 SYGVKD come from the germline V gene. This CDR3 reads CAIMTQSYEQYF. For the CDR3, the DNA is TGTGCCATCATGACCCAGTCCTACGAGCAGTACTTC.

V usage is TRBV4-3 and J usage is TRBJ2-5; TRBD2 agrees at 12 bases. The germline gives CDR1 LGHNA, CDR2 YSLEER. CDR3 size: 14 residues. The V gene end was trimmed by 4 bases and the J gene end by 4 bases; junction bases not matched to a gene: 1. CDR3 amino acids: CASSPSGRAETQYF. In nucleotides, the CDR3 is TGCGCCAGCAGCCCTAGCGGGAGGGCAGAGACCCAGTACTTC.

In its sample, this clone was seen a few times. The chain is built from TRBV6-5 and TRBJ2-2; 7 positions agree with TRBD2. Germline trimming cut 4 bases from V and 7 bases from J; bases unmatched to any gene: 9. This CDR3 has 15 residues. The germline CDR1 and CDR2 sequences are MNHEY and SVGAGI. This chain's CDR3 is CASSFGLEVNGELFF. The CDR3 coding sequence is TGTGCCAGCAGTTTCGGACTAGAAGTGAACGGGGAGCTGTTTTTT.

The chain couples TRBV6-5 to TRBJ2-5, with TRBD2 matching over 16 bases. Germline CDR1 is MNHEY and CDR2 is SVGAGI. The CDR3 has 15 amino acids. Trimming cost V 2 bases and J 10 bases; bases outside gene matches: 4. The CDR3 here is CASSYTGLAGGNQYF. In DNA, the CDR3 is TGTGCCAGCAGTTACACGGGACTAGCGGGAGGGAACCAGTACTTC.

The chain joins TRBV10-3 to TRBJ2-3; 8 nucleotides line up with TRBD2. Germline trimming cut 9 bases from V and 2 bases from J; bases unmatched to any gene: 16. This CDR3 has 17 amino acids. Germline V gene sequence: CDR1 ENHRY, CDR2 SYGVKD. The DNA of the CDR3 is TGTGCCATATCAGGAGCTCTAGCGGGTTCACTCACAGATACGCAGTATTTT. This sequence encodes CAISGALAGSLTDTQYF.

Only one count was recorded for this clone. The chain couples TRBV10-3 to TRBJ1-1; possibly TRBD1 for D (6 bases). CDR3 length: 14 amino acids. Germline V gene sequence: CDR1 ENHRY, CDR2 SYGVKD. With 4 bases removed from V and 2 bases from J, the gap between germline ends came to 11 bases. DNA of the CDR3: TGTGCCATCAGTGCCCAGGGGTCCAACACTGAAGCTTTCTTT. Its translation is CAISAQGSNTEAFF.

CDR3 loop: CAISEHGSGRDNEQFF. The CDR3 nucleotides are TGTGCCATCAGTGAGCATGGTAGCGGGAGGGACAATGAGCAGTTCTTC. This rearrangement joins TRBV10-3 to TRBJ2-1; 11 nucleotides line up with TRBD2. The CDR3 runs to 16 residues. The J segment lost 5 bases and the V segment lost 2 bases, leaving 5 bases of the junction unmatched. Germline V lookup: CDR1 ENHRY, CDR2 SYGVKD.

This sequence joins TRBV4-2 and TRBJ2-3; the D gene is possibly TRBD1 (5 bases). Germline V CDR1 and CDR2: LGHNA, YNFKEQ. The CDR3 has 15 amino acids. V lost 0 bases, J lost 3 bases, and 10 bases lay in between. CDR3 amino acids: CASSQDFGATDTQYF. CDR3 sequence (DNA): TGTGCCAGCAGCCAAGATTTTGGGGCAACAGATACGCAGTATTTT.

This sequence joins TRBV18 and TRBJ2-5, with 13 bases fitting TRBD2. J was trimmed by 10 bases and V by 0 bases; bases with no gene match: 5. CDR1 is KGHSH, CDR2 LQKENI, per germline. This CDR3 is 15 amino acids long. CDR3 in DNA: TGTGCCAGCTCACCACCGGGACTAGCGGGGCAAGTCCAGTACTTC. This encodes CASSPPGLAGQVQYF.

The chain uses TRBV27 and TRBJ2-7, with 11 bases matching TRBD2. The V and J ends lost 5 bases and 4 bases, in that order; junction bases with no gene match: 10. The CDR3 has 16 amino acids. CDR1 is MNHEY and CDR2 is SMNVEV in the germline V gene (reference sequence). CDR3 region: CASSPLRLAGFYEQYF. The CDR3, as DNA: TGTGCCAGCAGTCCCCTCCGACTAGCGGGATTTTACGAGCAGTACTTC.

CDR3 sequence reads: CASSQEAFSGNTIYF. CDR3 coding DNA: TGTGCCAGCAGCCAAGAGGCGTTCTCTGGAAACACCATATATTTT. The chain combines TRBV4-2 with TRBJ1-3; D is unclear. Trimming cost V 0 bases and J 0 bases, with 6 bases left between them. In germline, CDR1 is LGHNA, CDR2 YNFKEQ. This CDR3 has 15 residues.

This clone has ten or more counts. The rearrangement joins TRBV2 to TRBJ1-6, with TRBD1 identical over 7 bases. The CDR3 spans 15 residues. J was trimmed by 7 bases and V by 6 bases; bases with no gene match: 9. Germline CDR1 SNHLY, CDR2 FYNNEI. In DNA form, the CDR3 reads TGTGCCAGCAGAGGTCGCGGGACAGCAAATTCACCCCTCCACTTT. Protein sequence: CASRGRGTANSPLHF.

The gene calls are TRBV7-9 and TRBJ1-5; D is undetermined. V was pared by 5 bases and J by 3 bases, with 8 bases between. The V gene's germline CDR1 is SEHNR and CDR2 FQNEAQ (reference sequence). The CDR3 is made up of 13 amino acids. The CDR3: CASSLANNQPQHF. The CDR3, as DNA: TGTGCCAGCAGCCTTGCGAACAATCAGCCCCAGCATTTT.